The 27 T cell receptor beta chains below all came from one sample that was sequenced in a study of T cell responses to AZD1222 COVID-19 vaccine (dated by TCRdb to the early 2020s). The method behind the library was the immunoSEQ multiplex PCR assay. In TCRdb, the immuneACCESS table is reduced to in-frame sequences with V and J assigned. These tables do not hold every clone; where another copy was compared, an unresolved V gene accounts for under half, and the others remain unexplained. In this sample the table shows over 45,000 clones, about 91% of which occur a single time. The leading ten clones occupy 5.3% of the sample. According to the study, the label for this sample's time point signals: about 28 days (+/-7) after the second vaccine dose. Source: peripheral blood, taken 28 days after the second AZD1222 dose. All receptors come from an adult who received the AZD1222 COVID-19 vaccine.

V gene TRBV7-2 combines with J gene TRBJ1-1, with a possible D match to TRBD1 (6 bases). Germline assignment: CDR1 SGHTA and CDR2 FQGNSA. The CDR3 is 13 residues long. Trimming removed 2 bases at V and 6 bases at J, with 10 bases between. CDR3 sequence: CASSLTGYAEAFF. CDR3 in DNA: TGTGCCAGCAGCTTAACAGGGTACGCTGAAGCTTTCTTT.

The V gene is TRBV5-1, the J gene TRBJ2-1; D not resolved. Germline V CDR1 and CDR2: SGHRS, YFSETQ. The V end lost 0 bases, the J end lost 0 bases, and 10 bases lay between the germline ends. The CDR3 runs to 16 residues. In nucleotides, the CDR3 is TGCGCCAGCAGCTTGGAGGTCCAGAGCTCCTACAATGAGCAGTTCTTC. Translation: CASSLEVQSSYNEQFF.

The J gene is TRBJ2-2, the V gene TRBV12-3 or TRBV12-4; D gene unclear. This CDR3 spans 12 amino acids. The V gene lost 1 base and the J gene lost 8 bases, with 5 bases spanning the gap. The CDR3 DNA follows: TGTGCCAGCAGTTTAGACCCGGGGGAGCTGTTTTTT. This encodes CASSLDPGELFF.

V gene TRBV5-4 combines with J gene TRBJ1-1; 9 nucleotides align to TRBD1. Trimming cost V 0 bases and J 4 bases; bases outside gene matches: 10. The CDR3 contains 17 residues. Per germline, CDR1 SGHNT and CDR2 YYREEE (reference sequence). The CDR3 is CASSLGPPGQGRTEAFF. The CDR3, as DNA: TGTGCCAGCAGCTTGGGACCCCCGGGACAGGGACGCACTGAAGCTTTCTTT.

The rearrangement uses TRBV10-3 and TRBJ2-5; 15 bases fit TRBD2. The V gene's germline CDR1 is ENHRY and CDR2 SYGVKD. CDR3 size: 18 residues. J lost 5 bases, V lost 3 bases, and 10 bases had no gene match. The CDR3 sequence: CAISDTGLAGGRKETQYF. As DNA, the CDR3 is TGTGCCATCAGTGATACGGGACTAGCGGGGGGTCGTAAGGAGACCCAGTACTTC.

CDR3 amino acids: CASRRRVLGEKLFF. The CDR3, as DNA: TGTGCCAGCAGACGCAGGGTTCTTGGGGAAAAACTGTTTTTT. The rearrangement uses TRBV11-2 and TRBJ1-4; possible D gene TRBD1, 5 bases. The CDR3 is 14 residues long. Germline lookup yields CDR1 SGHAT and CDR2 FQNNGV. The V gene lost 6 bases and the J gene lost 8 bases, with 16 bases spanning the gap.

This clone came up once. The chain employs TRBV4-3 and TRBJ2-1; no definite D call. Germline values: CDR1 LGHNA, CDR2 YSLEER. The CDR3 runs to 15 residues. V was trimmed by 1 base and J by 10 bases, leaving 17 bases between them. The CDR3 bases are TGCGCCAGCAGCCAAGCCCCCCGTGGGGTTGACGAGCAGTTCTTC. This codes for CASSQAPRGVDEQFF.

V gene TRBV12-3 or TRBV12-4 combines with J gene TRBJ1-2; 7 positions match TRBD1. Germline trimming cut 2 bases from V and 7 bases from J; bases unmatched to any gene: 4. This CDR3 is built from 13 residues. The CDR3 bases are TGTGCCAGCAGTTTATCCCACAGGGGTGGCTACACCTTC. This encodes CASSLSHRGGYTF.

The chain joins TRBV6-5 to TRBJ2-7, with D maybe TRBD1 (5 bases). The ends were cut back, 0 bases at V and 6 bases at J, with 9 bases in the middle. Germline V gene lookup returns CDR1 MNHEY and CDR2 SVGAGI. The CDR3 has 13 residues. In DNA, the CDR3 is TGTGCCAGCAGTTACTCGTTCCAGGGCGAGCAGTACTTC. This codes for CASSYSFQGEQYF.

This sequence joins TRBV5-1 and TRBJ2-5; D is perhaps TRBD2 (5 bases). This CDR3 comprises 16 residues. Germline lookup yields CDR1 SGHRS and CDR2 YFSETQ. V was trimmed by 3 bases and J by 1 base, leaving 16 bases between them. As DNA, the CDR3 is TGCGCCAGCAGCTCCGACTACCTCCTGTCCCAAGAGACCCAGTACTTC. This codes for CASSSDYLLSQETQYF.

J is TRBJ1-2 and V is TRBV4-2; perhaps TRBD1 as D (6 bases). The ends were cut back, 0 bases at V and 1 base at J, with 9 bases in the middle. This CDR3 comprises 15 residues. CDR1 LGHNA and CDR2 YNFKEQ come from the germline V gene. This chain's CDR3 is CASSQDAGDNYGYTF. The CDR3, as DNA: TGTGCCAGCAGCCAAGATGCAGGGGATAACTATGGCTACACCTTC.

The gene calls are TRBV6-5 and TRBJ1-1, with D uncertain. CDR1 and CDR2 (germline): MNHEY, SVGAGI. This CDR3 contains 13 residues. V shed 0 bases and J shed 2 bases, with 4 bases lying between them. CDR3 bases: TGTGCCAGCAGTTACTCTTCTAACACTGAAGCTTTCTTT. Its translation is CASSYSSNTEAFF.

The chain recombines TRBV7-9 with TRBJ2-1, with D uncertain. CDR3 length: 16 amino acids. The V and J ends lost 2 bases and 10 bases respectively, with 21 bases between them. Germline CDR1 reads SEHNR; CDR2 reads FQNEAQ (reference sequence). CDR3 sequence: CASSLLVARRTSEQFF. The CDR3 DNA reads TGTGCCAGCAGCTTATTGGTGGCCCGCCGCACAAGCGAGCAGTTCTTC.

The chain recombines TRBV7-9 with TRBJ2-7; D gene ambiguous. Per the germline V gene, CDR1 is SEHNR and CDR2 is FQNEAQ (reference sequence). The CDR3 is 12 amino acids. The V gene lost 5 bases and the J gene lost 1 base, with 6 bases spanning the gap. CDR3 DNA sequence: TGTGCCAGCAGCCCTCAGTCCTACGAGCAGTACTTC. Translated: CASSPQSYEQYF.

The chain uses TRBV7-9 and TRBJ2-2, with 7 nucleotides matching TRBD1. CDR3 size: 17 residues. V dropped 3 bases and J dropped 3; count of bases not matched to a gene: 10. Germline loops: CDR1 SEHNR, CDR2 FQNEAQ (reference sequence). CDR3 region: CASSFRRQGSDTGELFF. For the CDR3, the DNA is TGTGCCAGCAGCTTTCGTCGACAGGGTAGTGACACCGGGGAGCTGTTTTTT.

CDR3 sequence: CASTPADRVDYEQYF. DNA of the CDR3: TGTGCCAGCACCCCAGCCGACAGAGTCGACTACGAGCAGTACTTC. The chain has TRBV7-9 and TRBJ2-7; TRBD1 might be the D (5 bases). The germline CDR1 and CDR2 sequences are SEHNR and FQNEAQ (reference sequence). V was clipped by 7 bases and J by 3 bases, with 19 bases between them. CDR3 length: 15 residues.

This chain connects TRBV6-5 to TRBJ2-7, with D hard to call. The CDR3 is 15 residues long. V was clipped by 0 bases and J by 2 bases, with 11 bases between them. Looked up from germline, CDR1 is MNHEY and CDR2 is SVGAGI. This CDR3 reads CASSYSSTVAYEQYF. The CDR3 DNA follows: TGTGCCAGCAGTTACTCGAGTACAGTAGCCTACGAGCAGTACTTC.

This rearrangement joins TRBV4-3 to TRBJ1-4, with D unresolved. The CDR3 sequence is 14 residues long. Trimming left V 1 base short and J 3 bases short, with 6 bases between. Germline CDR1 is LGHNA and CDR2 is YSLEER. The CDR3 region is CASSQGVPNEKLFF. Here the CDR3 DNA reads TGCGCCAGCAGCCAAGGAGTCCCTAATGAAAAACTGTTTTTT.

The CDR3 loop is CASSPYGESGNIQYF. Here the CDR3 DNA reads TGTGCCAGTAGTCCTTACGGGGAATCTGGGAACATTCAGTACTTC. The genes are TRBV19 and TRBJ2-4, with TRBD2 as a possible D gene (5 bases). This CDR3 is built from 15 residues. V was pared by 5 bases and J by 7 bases, with 18 bases between. The germline CDR1 and CDR2 sequences are LNHDA and SQIVND (reference sequence).

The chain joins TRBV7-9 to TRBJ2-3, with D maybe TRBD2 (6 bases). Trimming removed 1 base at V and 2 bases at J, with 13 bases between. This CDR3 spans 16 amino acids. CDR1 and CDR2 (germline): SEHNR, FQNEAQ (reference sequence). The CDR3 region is CASSLVRGGITDTQYF. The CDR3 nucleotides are TGTGCCAGCAGCTTAGTACGGGGCGGGATCACAGATACGCAGTATTTT.

As DNA, the CDR3 is TGCGCCAGCAGCCAAGAATGGGCGGGAGTAACAGATACGCAGTATTTT. It specifies CASSQEWAGVTDTQYF. The chain is built from TRBV4-1 and TRBJ2-3, with 7 bases matching TRBD2. The CDR3 has 16 amino acids. The germline CDR1 and CDR2 sequences are MGHRA and YSYEKL. With 0 bases clipped from V and 3 bases from J, the junction kept 6 bases outside the gene matches.

The CDR3 sequence: CASSKTRKAFF. CDR3 in DNA: TGTGCCAGCAGCAAAACACGGAAAGCTTTCTTT. The chain recombines TRBV7-9 with TRBJ1-1; D is unresolved. The CDR3 contains 11 residues. The ends were cut back, 5 bases at V and 9 bases at J, with 10 bases in the middle. The germline gives CDR1 SEHNR, CDR2 FQNEAQ (reference sequence).

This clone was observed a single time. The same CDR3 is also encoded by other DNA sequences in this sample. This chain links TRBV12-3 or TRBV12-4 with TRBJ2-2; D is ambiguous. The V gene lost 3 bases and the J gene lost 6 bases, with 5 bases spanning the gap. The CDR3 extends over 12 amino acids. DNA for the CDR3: TGTGCCAGCAGTTTTGGTGCCGGGGAGCTGTTTTTT. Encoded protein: CASSFGAGELFF.

The chain's CDR3 is CASSFGGQWANEQFF. The CDR3 DNA reads as TGTGCCAGCAGCTTCGGTGGTCAGTGGGCCAATGAGCAGTTCTTC. V is TRBV11-2 and J is TRBJ2-1; D gene ambiguous. The CDR3 covers 15 residues. V lost 3 bases to trimming and J lost 6 bases, with 15 bases between them. CDR1 is SGHAT, CDR2 FQNNGV, per germline.

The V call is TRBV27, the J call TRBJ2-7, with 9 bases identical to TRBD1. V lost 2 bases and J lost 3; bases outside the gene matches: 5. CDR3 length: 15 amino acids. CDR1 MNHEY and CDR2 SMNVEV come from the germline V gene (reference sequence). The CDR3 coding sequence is TGTGCCAGCAGTTTAACCTGGGACAGGGTCTACGAGCAGTACTTC. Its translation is CASSLTWDRVYEQYF.

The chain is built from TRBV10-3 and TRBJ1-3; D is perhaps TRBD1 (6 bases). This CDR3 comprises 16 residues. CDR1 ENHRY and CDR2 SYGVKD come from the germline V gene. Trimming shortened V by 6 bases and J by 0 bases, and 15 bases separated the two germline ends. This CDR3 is CAISFGQPSSGNTIYF. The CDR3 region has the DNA TGTGCCATCAGCTTCGGACAGCCGAGCTCTGGAAACACCATATATTTT.

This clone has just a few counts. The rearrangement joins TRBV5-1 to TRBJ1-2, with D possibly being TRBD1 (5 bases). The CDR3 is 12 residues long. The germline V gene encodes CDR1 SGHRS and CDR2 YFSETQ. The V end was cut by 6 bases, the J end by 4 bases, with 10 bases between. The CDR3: CASTGQGYGYTF. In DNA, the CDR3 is TGCGCCAGCACCGGACAAGGCTATGGCTACACCTTC.